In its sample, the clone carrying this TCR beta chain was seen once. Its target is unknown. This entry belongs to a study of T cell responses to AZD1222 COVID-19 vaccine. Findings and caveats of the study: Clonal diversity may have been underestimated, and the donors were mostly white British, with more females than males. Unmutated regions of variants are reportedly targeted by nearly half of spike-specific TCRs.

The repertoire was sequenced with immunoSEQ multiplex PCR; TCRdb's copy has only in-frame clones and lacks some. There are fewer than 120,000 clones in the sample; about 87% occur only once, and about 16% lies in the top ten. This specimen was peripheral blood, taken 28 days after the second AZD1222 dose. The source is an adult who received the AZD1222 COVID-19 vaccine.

In nucleotides, the CDR3 is TGCGCCAGCAGGCCGACAACTAACTATGGCTACACCTTC. Amino acids: CASRPTTNYGYTF. This chain connects TRBV5-1 to TRBJ1-2, with D uncertain. The CDR3 loop spans 13 amino acids. Trimming pared 5 bases from V and 0 bases from J, leaving 8 bases between. From germline, CDR1 is SGHRS and CDR2 YFSETQ.